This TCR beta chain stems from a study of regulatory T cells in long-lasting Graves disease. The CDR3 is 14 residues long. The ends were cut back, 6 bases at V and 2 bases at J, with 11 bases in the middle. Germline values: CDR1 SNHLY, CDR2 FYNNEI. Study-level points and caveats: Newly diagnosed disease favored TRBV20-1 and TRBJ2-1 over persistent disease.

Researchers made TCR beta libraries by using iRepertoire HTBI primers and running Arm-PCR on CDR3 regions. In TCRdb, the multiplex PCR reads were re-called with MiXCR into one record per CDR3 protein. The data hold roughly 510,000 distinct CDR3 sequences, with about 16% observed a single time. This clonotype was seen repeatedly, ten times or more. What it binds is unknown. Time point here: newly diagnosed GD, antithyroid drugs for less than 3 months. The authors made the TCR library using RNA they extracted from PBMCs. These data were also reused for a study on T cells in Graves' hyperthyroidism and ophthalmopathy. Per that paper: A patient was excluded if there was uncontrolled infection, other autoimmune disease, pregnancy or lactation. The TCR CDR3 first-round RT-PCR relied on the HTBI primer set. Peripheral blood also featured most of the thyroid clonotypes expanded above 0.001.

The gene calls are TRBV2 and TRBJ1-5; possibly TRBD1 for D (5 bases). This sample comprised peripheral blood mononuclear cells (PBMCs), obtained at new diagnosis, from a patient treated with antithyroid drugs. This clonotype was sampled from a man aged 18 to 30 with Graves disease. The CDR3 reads CASSGVGGNQPQHF. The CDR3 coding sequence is TGTGCCAGCAGCGGGGTGGGGGGCAATCAGCCCCAGCATTTT.